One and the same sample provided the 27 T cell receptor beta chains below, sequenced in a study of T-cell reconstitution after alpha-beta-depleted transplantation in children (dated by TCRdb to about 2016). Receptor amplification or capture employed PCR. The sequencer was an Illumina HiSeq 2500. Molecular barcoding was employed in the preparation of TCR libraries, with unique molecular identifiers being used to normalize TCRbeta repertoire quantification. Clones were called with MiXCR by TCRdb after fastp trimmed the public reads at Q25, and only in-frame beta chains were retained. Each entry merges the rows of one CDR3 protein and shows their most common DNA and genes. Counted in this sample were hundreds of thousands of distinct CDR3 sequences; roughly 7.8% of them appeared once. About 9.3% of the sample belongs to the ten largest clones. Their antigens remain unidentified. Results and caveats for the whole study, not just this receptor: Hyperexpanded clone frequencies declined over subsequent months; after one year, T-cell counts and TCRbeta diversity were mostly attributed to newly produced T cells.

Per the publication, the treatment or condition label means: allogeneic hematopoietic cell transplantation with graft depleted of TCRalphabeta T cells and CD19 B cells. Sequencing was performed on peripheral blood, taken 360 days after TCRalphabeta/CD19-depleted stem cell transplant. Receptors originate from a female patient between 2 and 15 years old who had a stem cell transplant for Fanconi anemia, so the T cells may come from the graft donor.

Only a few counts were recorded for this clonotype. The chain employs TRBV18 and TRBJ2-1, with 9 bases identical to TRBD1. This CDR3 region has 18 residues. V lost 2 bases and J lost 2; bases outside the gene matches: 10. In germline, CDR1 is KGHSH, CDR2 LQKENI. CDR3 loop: CASSPNRDRVVAYNEQFF. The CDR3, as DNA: TGTGCCAGCTCACCAAATAGGGACAGGGTCGTCGCCTACAATGAGCAGTTCTTC.

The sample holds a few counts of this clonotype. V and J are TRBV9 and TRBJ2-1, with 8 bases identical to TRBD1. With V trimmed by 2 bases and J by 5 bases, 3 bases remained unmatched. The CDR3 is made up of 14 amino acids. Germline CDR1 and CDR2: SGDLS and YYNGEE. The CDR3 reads CASSVRTGNNEQFF. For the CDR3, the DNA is TGTGCCAGCAGCGTCCGGACAGGGAACAATGAGCAGTTCTTC.

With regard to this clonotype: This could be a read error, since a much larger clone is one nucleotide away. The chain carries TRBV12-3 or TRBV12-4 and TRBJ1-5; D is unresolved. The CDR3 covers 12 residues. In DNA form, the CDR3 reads TGTGCCAGCATTTTAACGAATCAGCCCCAGCATTTT. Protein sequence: CASILTNQPQHF.

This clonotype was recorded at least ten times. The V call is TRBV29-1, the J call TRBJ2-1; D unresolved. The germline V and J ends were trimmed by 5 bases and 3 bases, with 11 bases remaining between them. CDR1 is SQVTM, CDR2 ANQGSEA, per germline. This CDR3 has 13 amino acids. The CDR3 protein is CSVHPNLYNEQFF. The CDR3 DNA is TGCAGCGTTCACCCTAACCTCTACAATGAGCAGTTCTTC.

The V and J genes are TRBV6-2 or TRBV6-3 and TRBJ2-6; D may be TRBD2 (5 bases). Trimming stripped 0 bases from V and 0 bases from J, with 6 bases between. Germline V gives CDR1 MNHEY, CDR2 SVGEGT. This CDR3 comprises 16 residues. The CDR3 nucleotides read TGTGCCAGCAGTTACTCGAGGGCCTCTGGGGCCAACGTCCTGACTTTC. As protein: CASSYSRASGANVLTF.

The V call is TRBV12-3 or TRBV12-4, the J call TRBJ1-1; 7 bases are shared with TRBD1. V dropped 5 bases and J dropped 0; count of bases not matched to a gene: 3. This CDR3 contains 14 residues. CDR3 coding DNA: TGTGCCAGCAGTATTACAGGGGTGAACACTGAAGCTTTCTTT. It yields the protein CASSITGVNTEAFF.

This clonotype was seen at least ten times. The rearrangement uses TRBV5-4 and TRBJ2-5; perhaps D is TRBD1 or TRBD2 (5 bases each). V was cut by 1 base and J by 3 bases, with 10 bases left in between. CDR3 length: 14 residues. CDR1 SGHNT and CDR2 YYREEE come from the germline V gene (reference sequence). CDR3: CASSLLLGEETQYF. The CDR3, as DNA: TGTGCCAGCAGCTTGTTGCTGGGGGAAGAGACCCAGTACTTC.

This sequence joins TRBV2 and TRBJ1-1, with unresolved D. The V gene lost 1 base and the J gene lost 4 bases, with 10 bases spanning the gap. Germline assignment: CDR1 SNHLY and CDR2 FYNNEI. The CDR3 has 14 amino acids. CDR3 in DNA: TGTGCCAGCAGTGAAGAGGGATGGGGCACTGAAGCTTTCTTT. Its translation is CASSEEGWGTEAFF.

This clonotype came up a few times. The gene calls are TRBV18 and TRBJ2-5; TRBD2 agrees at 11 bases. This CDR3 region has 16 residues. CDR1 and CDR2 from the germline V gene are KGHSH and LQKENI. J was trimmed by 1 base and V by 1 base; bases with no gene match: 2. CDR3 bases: TGTGCCAGCTCACCACAGACTAGCGGGACCCAAGAGACCCAGTACTTC. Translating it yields CASSPQTSGTQETQYF.

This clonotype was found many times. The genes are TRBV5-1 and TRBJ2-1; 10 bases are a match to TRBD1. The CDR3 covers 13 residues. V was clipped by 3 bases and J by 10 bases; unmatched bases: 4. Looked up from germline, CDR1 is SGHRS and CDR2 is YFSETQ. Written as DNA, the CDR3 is TGCGCCAGCAGCTCGGGACAGGGGACGGAGCAGTTCTTC. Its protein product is CASSSGQGTEQFF. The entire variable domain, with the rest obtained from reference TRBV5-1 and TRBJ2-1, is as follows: KAGVTQTPRYLIKTRGQQVTLSCSPISGHRSVSWYQQTPGQGLQFLFEYFSETQRNKGNFPGRFSGRQFSNSRSEMNVSTLELGDSALYLCASSSGQGTEQFFGPGTRLTVL.

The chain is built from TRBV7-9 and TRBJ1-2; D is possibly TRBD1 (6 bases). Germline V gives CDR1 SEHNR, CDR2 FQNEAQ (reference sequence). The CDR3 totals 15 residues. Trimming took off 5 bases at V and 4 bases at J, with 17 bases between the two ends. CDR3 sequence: CASSRGPGEFYGYTF. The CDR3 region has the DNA TGTGCCAGCAGCCGCGGGCCAGGGGAGTTCTATGGCTACACCTTC.

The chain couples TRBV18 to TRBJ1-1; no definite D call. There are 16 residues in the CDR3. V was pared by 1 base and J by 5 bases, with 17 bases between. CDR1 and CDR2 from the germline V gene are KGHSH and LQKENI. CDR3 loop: CASSPLLTGGRTEAFF. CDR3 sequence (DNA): TGTGCCAGCTCACCACTTTTAACCGGAGGTCGAACTGAAGCTTTCTTT.

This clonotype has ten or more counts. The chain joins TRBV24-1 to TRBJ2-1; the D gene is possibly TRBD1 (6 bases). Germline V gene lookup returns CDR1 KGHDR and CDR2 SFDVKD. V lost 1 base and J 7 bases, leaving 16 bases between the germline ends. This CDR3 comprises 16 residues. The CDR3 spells CATSDFGGPTENEQFF. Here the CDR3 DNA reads TGTGCCACCAGTGATTTTGGGGGCCCAACTGAAAATGAGCAGTTCTTC.

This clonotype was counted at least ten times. CDR3 coding DNA: TGCAGTGCTGGGGACAGCCGGAGGGGGACTGATCAGCCCCAGCATTTT. It encodes CSAGDSRRGTDQPQHF. V usage is TRBV20-1 and J usage is TRBJ1-5; TRBD1 matches 7 bases. Germline assignment: CDR1 DFQATT and CDR2 SNEGSKA (reference sequence). Germline trimming cut 5 bases from V and 5 bases from J; bases unmatched to any gene: 15. The CDR3 has 16 amino acids.

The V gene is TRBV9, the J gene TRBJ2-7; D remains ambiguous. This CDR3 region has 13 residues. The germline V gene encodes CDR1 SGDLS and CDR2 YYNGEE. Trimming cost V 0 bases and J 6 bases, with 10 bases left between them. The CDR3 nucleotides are TGTGCCAGCAGCGTAGTACCGGGCTCCGAGCAGTACGTC. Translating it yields CASSVVPGSEQYV.

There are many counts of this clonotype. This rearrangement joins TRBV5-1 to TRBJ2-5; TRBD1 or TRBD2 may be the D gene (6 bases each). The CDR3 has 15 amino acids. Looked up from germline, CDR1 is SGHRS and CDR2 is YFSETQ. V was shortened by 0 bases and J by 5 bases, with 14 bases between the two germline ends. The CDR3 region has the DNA TGCGCCAGCAGCTTGGTAGCAGGGGCGGGGGAGACCCAGTACTTC. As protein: CASSLVAGAGETQYF. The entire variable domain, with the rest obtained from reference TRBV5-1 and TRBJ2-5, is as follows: KAGVTQTPRYLIKTRGQQVTLSCSPISGHRSVSWYQQTPGQGLQFLFEYFSETQRNKGNFPGRFSGRQFSNSRSEMNVSTLELGDSALYLCASSLVAGAGETQYFGPGTRLLVL.

The CDR3 reads CAIFDRARTEAFF. The CDR3 bases are TGTGCCATCTTTGACCGGGCGAGGACTGAAGCTTTCTTT. The V and J genes are TRBV27 and TRBJ1-1, with D unclear. The CDR3 totals 13 residues. Deletions cut 10 bases from V and 5 bases from J, with 17 bases between. The germline gives CDR1 MNHEY, CDR2 SMNVEV (reference sequence).

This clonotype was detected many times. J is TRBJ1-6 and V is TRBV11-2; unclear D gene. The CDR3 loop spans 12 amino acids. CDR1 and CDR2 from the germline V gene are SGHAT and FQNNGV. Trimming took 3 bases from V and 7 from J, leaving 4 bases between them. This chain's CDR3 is CASSFTNSPLHF. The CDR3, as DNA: TGTGCCAGCAGCTTCACAAATTCACCCCTCCACTTT.

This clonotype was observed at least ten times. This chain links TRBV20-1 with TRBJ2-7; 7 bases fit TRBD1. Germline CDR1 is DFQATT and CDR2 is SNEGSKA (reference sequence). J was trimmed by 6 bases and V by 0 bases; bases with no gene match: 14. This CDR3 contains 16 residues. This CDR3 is CSARDPTGRNYGEQYF. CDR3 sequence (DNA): TGCAGTGCTAGAGACCCGACAGGGAGAAACTACGGCGAGCAGTACTTC.

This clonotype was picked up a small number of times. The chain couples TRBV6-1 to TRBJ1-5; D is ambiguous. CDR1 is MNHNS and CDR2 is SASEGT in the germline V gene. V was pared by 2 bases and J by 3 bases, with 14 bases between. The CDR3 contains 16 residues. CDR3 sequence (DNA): TGTGCCAGCAGTGAATCAATAGGGTTTCACAATCAGCCCCAGCATTTT. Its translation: CASSESIGFHNQPQHF.

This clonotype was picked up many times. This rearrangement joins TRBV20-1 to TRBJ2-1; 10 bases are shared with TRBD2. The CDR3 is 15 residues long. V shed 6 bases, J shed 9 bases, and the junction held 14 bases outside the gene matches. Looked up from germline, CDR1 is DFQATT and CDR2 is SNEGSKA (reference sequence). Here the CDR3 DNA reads TGCAGTGCCCCCTCGACTAGCGGGTTAGGGGTTGAGCAGTTCTTC. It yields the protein CSAPSTSGLGVEQFF.

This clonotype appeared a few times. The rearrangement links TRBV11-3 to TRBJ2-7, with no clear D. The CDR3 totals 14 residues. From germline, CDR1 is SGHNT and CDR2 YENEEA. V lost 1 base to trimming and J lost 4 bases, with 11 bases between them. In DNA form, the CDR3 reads TGTGCCAGCAGCTTAGCTCGGCGGAGTTACGAGCAGTACTTC. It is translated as CASSLARRSYEQYF.

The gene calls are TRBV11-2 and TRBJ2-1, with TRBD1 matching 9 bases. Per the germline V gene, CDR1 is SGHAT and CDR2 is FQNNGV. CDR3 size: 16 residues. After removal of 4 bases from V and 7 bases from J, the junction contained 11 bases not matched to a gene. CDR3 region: CASSYTGTGYLNEQFF. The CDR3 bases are TGTGCCAGCAGCTATACCGGGACAGGGTATTTGAATGAGCAGTTCTTC.

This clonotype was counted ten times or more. This chain's CDR3 is CASSYYRGLPEAFF. The CDR3 nucleotides are TGTGCCAGCAGTTACTACAGGGGGCTCCCTGAAGCTTTCTTT. This chain joins TRBV6-5 and TRBJ1-1; 9 bases are shared with TRBD1. The J segment lost 6 bases and the V segment lost 1 base, leaving 3 bases of the junction unmatched. The CDR3 covers 14 residues. Germline V gene data show CDR1 as MNHEY and CDR2 as SVGAGI.

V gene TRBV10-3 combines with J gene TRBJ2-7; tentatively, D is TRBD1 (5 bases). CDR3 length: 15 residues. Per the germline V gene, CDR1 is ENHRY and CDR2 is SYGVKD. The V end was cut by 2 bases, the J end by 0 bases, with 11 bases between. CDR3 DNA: TGTGCCATCAGTGAGCCGGCAGGGATCTCCTACGAGCAGTACTTC. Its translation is CAISEPAGISYEQYF.

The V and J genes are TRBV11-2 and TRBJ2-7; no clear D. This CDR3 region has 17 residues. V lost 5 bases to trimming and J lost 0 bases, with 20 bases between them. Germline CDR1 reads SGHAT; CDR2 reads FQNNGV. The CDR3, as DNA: TGTGCCAGCAGCCCGGAACCGGGCCTCTTCACCTCCTACGAGCAGTACGTC. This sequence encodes CASSPEPGLFTSYEQYV.

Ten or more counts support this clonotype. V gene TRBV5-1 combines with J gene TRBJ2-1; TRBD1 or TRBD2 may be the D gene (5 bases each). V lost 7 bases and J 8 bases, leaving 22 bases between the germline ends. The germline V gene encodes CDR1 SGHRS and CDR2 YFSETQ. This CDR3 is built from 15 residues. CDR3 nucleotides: TGCGCCAGCCAAGCGTGGGCAGGGCGGGTCGATGAGCAGTTCTTC. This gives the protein CASQAWAGRVDEQFF. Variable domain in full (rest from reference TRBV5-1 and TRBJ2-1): KAGVTQTPRYLIKTRGQQVTLSCSPISGHRSVSWYQQTPGQGLQFLFEYFSETQRNKGNFPGRFSGRQFSNSRSEMNVSTLELGDSALYLCASQAWAGRVDEQFFGPGTRLTVL.